The 21 T cell receptor beta chains in this list originate from one sample, sequenced in a study of blood T cell repertoires in COVID-19. TCRdb's table, derived via immunoSEQ multiplex PCR, lists solely in-frame clones and lacks some. Among approximately 670,000 clones listed, just under 90% were seen once. The sample was peripheral blood. These receptors all come from a woman aged 18-29 years with acute or convalescent COVID-19.

This clone was observed a handful of times. CDR3 loop: CASSQGRGNSPLHF. CDR3 DNA: TGCGCCAGCAGCCAAGGCAGGGGGAATTCACCCCTCCACTTT. The V call is TRBV4-3, the J call TRBJ1-6, with 7 positions matching TRBD1. The CDR3 loop spans 14 amino acids. The V and J ends lost 1 base and 7 bases, in that order; junction bases with no gene match: 1. CDR1 LGHNA and CDR2 YSLEER come from the germline V gene.

This rearrangement joins TRBV5-1 to TRBJ1-5, with a weak D call TRBD1 (6 bases). The CDR3 length is 16 residues. Germline V gene data show CDR1 as SGHRS and CDR2 as YFSETQ. Trimming shortened V by 0 bases and J by 2 bases, and 12 bases separated the two germline ends. CDR3: CASSLGSPGGNQPQHF. The CDR3 bases are TGCGCCAGCAGCTTGGGGTCCCCAGGGGGCAATCAGCCCCAGCATTTT.

This clone was recorded a few times. The V and J genes are TRBV2 and TRBJ1-2; TRBD1 matches at 9 bases. Trimming cost V 2 bases and J 0 bases; bases outside gene matches: 1. This CDR3 has 15 amino acids. CDR1 and CDR2 from the germline V gene are SNHLY and FYNNEI. The CDR3 DNA follows: TGTGCCAGCAGTGAAACAGGGGGCACTAACTATGGCTACACCTTC. Translated: CASSETGGTNYGYTF. Together with reference TRBV2 and TRBJ1-2, the CDR3 gives the full variable domain: EPEVTQTPSHQVTQMGQEVILRCVPISNHLYFYWYRQILGQKVEFLVSFYNNEISEKSEIFDDQFSVERPDGSNFTLKIRSTKLEDSAMYFCASSETGGTNYGYTFGSGTRLTVV.

J is TRBJ2-6 and V is TRBV19; a possible D gene is TRBD1 (5 bases). V lost 6 bases, J lost 0 bases, and 9 bases lay in between. Per germline, CDR1 LNHDA and CDR2 SQIVND (reference sequence). The CDR3 is made up of 15 amino acids. As DNA, the CDR3 is TGTGCCAGTAGACCTGACAGCTCTGGGGCCAACGTCCTGACTTTC. Its translation: CASRPDSSGANVLTF.

The rearrangement links TRBV19 to TRBJ1-4; 7 bases fit TRBD1. V trimming: 7 bases; J trimming: 6 bases; junction bases outside the gene matches: 14. Germline CDR1 is LNHDA and CDR2 is SQIVND (reference sequence). The CDR3 covers 16 residues. CDR3 nucleotides: TGTGCCAGTACCGTACCCACAGGGGACGAGGATGAAAAACTGTTTTTT. Protein sequence: CASTVPTGDEDEKLFF.

This clone was observed a handful of times. The chain joins TRBV6-5 to TRBJ1-2, with D uncertain. Germline-derived CDR1 and CDR2 are MNHEY and SVGAGI. This CDR3 is built from 15 residues. V lost 0 bases to trimming and J lost 3 bases, with 11 bases between them. In nucleotides, the CDR3 is TGTGCCAGCAGTTACTCCCCAGCGAGGGACTATGGCTACACCTTC. It yields the protein CASSYSPARDYGYTF.

In regard to this clone: The same CDR3 also results from other DNA sequences found in this sample. The chain couples TRBV27 to TRBJ1-6, with D unclear. The germline V and J ends were trimmed by 5 bases and 6 bases, with 14 bases remaining between them. Germline CDR1 is MNHEY and CDR2 is SMNVEV (reference sequence). The CDR3 runs to 15 residues. This chain's CDR3 is CASSGGSPGNSPLHF. The CDR3 nucleotides are TGTGCCAGCAGTGGAGGGAGTCCGGGTAATTCACCCCTCCACTTT.

The chain carries TRBV6-1 and TRBJ2-1; 7 bases map to TRBD1. Per the germline V gene, CDR1 is MNHNS and CDR2 is SASEGT. The CDR3 covers 17 residues. The ends lost 2 bases at V and 3 bases at J; junction bases unmatched: 10. CDR3 DNA: TGTGCCAGCAGTGAATTGCCCGGGACAGACTTCTACAATGAGCAGTTCTTC. Its translation: CASSELPGTDFYNEQFF.

V gene TRBV2 combines with J gene TRBJ1-5; TRBD1 is a possible D gene (6 bases). Germline-derived CDR1 and CDR2 are SNHLY and FYNNEI. V was shortened by 4 bases and J by 1 base, with 14 bases between the two germline ends. The CDR3 length is 16 residues. In nucleotides, the CDR3 is TGTGCCAGCAGTGCGGACAGATGGTTGAGCAATCAGCCCCAGCATTTT. It codes for CASSADRWLSNQPQHF.

This clone appeared a few times. The rearrangement joins TRBV7-9 to TRBJ2-7; possibly TRBD2 for D (7 bases). Trimming took off 4 bases at V and 0 bases at J, with 16 bases between the two ends. Germline CDR1 and CDR2: SEHNR and FQNEAQ (reference sequence). This CDR3 is built from 16 residues. In nucleotides, the CDR3 is TGTGCCAGCAGCTCTTTAGTCGGGGGGCCCTCCTACGAGCAGTACTTC. Amino acids: CASSSLVGGPSYEQYF.

The chain has TRBV12-5 and TRBJ1-1; possibly TRBD1 for D (5 bases). Trimming shortened V by 3 bases and J by 11 bases, and 13 bases separated the two germline ends. The CDR3 sequence is 12 residues long. Germline CDR1 and CDR2: LGHNT and FRNRAP. The CDR3: CASGFGGFGAFF. The CDR3 region has the DNA TGTGCTAGTGGTTTTGGGGGGTTTGGGGCTTTCTTT.

The rearrangement uses TRBV28 and TRBJ1-2; perhaps TRBD1 as D (5 bases). The germline CDR1 and CDR2 sequences are MDHEN and SYDVKM. The CDR3 has 14 amino acids. The V end lost 4 bases, the J end lost 2 bases, and 11 bases lay between the germline ends. For the CDR3, the DNA is TGTGCCAGCAGTTCGGCAGGGCTCAACTATGGCTACACCTTC. Its translation: CASSSAGLNYGYTF.

V usage is TRBV5-6 and J usage is TRBJ1-2; 8 bases are a match to TRBD1. The CDR3 sequence is 15 residues long. Trimming at V came to 4 bases and at J to 4 bases, leaving 9 bases not matched to a gene. In germline, CDR1 is SGHDT, CDR2 YYEEEE. CDR3: CASSPPTGTGYGYTF. In DNA, the CDR3 is TGTGCCAGCAGCCCCCCAACAGGGACAGGCTATGGCTACACCTTC.

V usage is TRBV24-1 and J usage is TRBJ2-6, with D possibly matching TRBD1 (6 bases). The V end was cut by 5 bases, the J end by 0 bases, with 19 bases between. The CDR3 runs 19 residues. Germline assignment: CDR1 KGHDR and CDR2 SFDVKD. The CDR3 DNA follows: TGTGCCACCAGTGGGGCAGGGGCTAATCAGGGCTCTGGGGCCAACGTCCTGACTTTC. Residues: CATSGAGANQGSGANVLTF.

This chain uses TRBV10-3 with TRBJ1-4, with TRBD1 matching 9 bases. From germline, CDR1 is ENHRY and CDR2 SYGVKD. The junction had 5 bases not matched to a gene; V was cut back by 0 bases and J by 0 bases. The length of the CDR3 is 18 residues. CDR3 in amino acids: CAISESRQGVATNEKLFF. The CDR3 coding sequence is TGTGCCATCAGTGAGTCCAGACAGGGGGTTGCAACTAATGAAAAACTGTTTTTT.

The chain has TRBV9 and TRBJ2-7; 7 nucleotides align to TRBD2. Germline lookup yields CDR1 SGDLS and CDR2 YYNGEE. J was trimmed by 4 bases and V by 0 bases; bases with no gene match: 7. The CDR3 is made up of 15 amino acids. CDR3 in amino acids: CASSVGEGSRYEQYF. CDR3 in DNA: TGTGCCAGCAGCGTAGGGGAGGGGAGCAGGTACGAGCAGTACTTC.

The V gene is TRBV6-5, the J gene TRBJ1-2; D gene uncertain. This CDR3 is 14 amino acids long. Germline V gives CDR1 MNHEY, CDR2 SVGAGI. V was cut by 6 bases and J by 0 bases, with 11 bases left in between. DNA of the CDR3: TGTGCCAGCAGCCGCGACTGGCCTAACTATGGCTACACCTTC. Its protein is CASSRDWPNYGYTF.

About this clone itself: Additional DNA sequences in this sample encode the identical CDR3. The gene calls are TRBV7-8 and TRBJ1-2; TRBD1 might be the D (6 bases). Trimming shortened V by 0 bases and J by 4 bases, and 9 bases separated the two germline ends. CDR1 is SGHVS and CDR2 is FQNEAQ in the germline V gene. The length of the CDR3 is 14 residues. CDR3 amino acids: CASSLAGGSYGYTF. CDR3 nucleotides: TGTGCCAGCAGCTTAGCTGGGGGCTCCTATGGCTACACCTTC. Variable domain in full (rest from reference TRBV7-8 and TRBJ1-2): GAGVSQSPRYKVAKRGQDVALRCDPISGHVSLFWYQQALGQGPEFLTYFQNEAQLDKSGLPSDRFFAERPEGSVSTLKIQRTQQEDSAVYLCASSLAGGSYGYTFGSGTRLTVV.

The chain carries TRBV27 and TRBJ2-1; 14 nucleotides line up with TRBD2. Per germline, CDR1 MNHEY and CDR2 SMNVEV (reference sequence). The CDR3 runs 18 residues. V shed 3 bases, J shed 4 bases, and the junction held 8 bases outside the gene matches. The CDR3, as DNA: TGTGCCAGCAGTTTTCTGACTAGCGGGGGGGCCATATACAATGAGCAGTTCTTC. Its protein product is CASSFLTSGGAIYNEQFF.

The genes are TRBV19 and TRBJ1-2, with 7 bases that match TRBD1. The length of the CDR3 is 13 residues. V trimming: 5 bases; J trimming: 4 bases; junction bases outside the gene matches: 4. Germline values: CDR1 LNHDA, CDR2 SQIVND (reference sequence). CDR3 residues: CASSRDSFYGYTF. Here the CDR3 DNA reads TGTGCCAGTAGTCGGGACAGCTTCTATGGCTACACCTTC.

The chain links TRBV11-2 to TRBJ2-7; 13 nucleotides agree with TRBD2. The CDR3 is 15 residues long. After removal of 4 bases from V and 4 bases from J, the junction contained 4 bases not matched to a gene. The V gene's germline CDR1 is SGHAT and CDR2 FQNNGV. The CDR3 bases are TGTGCCAGCAGCTCGGGACTAGCGGGAAATTACGAGCAGTACTTC. This codes for CASSSGLAGNYEQYF.